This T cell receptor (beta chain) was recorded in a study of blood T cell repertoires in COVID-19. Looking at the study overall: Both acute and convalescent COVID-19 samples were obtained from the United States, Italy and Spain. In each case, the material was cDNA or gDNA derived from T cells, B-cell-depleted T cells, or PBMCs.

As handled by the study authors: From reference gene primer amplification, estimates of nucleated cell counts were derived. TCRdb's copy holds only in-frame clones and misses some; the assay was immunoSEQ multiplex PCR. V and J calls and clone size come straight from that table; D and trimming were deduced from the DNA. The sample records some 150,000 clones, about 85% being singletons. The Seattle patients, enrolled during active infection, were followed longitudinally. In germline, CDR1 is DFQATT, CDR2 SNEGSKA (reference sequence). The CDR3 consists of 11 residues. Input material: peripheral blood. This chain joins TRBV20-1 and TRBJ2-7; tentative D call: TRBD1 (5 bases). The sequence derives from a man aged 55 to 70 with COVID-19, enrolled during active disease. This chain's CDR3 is CSVDSPSEQYF. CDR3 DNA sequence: TGCAGCGTCGACAGTCCCTCCGAGCAGTACTTC.